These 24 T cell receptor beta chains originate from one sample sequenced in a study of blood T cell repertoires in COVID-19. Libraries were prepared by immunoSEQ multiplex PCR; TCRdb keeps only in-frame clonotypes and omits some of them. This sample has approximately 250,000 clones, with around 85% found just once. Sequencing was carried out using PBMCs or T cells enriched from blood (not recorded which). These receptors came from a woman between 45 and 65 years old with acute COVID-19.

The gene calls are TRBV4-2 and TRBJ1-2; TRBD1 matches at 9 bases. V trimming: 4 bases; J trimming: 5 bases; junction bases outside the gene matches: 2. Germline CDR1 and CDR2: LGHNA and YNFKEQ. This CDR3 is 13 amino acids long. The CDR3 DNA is TGTGCCAGCAGCCCGGGACAGGGATATGGCTACACCTTC. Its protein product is CASSPGQGYGYTF.

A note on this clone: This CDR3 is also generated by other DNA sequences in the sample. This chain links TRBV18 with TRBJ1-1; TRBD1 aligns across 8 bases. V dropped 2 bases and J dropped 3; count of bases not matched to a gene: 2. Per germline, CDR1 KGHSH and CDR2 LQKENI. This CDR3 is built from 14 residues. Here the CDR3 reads CASSPDRGYTEAFF. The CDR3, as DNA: TGTGCCAGCTCACCAGACAGGGGATACACTGAAGCTTTCTTT.

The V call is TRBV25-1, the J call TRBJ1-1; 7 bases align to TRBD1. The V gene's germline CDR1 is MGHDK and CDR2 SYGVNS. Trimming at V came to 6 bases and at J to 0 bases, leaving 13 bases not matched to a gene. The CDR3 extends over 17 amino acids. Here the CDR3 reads CASSSRGTDSLNTEAFF. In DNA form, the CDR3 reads TGTGCCAGCAGCTCTAGAGGGACAGACAGCTTGAACACTGAAGCTTTCTTT.

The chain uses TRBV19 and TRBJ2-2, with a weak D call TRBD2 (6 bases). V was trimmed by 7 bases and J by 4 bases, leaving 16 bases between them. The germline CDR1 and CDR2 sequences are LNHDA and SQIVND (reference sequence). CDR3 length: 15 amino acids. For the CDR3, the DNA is TGTGCCAGTACCATAGGGAGGCAGGGCACCGGGGAGCTGTTTTTT. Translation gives CASTIGRQGTGELFF.

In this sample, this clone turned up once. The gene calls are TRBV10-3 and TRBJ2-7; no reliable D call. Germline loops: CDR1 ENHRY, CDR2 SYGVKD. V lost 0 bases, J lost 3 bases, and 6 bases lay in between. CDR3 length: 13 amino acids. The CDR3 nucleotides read TGTGCCATCAGTGAGTCACGCAGCTACGAGCAGTACTTC. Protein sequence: CAISESRSYEQYF.

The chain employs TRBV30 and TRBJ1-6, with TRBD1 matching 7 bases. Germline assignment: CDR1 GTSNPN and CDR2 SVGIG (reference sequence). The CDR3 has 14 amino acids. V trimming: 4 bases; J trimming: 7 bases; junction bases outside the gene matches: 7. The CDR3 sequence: CAWTPGQQNSPLHF. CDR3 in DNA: TGTGCCTGGACCCCGGGACAGCAAAATTCACCCCTCCACTTT.

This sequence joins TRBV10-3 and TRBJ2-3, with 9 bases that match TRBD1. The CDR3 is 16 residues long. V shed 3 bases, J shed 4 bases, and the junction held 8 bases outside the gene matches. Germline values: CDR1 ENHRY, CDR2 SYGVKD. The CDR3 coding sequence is TGTGCCATCAGTGACTCCGGGACAGGGAAGGCAGATACGCAGTATTTT. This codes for CAISDSGTGKADTQYF.

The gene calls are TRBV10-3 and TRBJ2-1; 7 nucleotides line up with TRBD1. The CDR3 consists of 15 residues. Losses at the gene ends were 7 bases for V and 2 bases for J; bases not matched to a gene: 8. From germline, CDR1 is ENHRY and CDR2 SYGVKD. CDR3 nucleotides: TGTGCCATCAAAGGGCCAGGACAGGCCTACAATGAGCAGTTCTTC. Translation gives CAIKGPGQAYNEQFF.

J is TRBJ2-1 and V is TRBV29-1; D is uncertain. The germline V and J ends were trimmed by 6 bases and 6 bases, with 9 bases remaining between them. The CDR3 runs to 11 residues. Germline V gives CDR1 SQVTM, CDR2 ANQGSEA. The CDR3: CSVRNFNEQFF. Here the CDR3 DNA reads TGCAGCGTCCGAAACTTCAATGAGCAGTTCTTC.

In nucleotides, the CDR3 is TGTGCCAGCTCCCAGGGCCTTTACTATGGCTACACCTTC. It yields the protein CASSQGLYYGYTF. The chain is built from TRBV12-3 or TRBV12-4 and TRBJ1-2; tentative D call: TRBD1 (5 bases). This CDR3 comprises 13 residues. Deletions cut 8 bases from V and 3 bases from J, with 13 bases between.

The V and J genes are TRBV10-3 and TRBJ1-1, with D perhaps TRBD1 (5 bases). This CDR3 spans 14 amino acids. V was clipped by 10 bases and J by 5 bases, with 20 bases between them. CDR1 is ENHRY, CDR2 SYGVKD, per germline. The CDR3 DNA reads TGTGCCACCGTGGAGGTGCGCGGGGGGACTGAAGCTTTCTTT. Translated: CATVEVRGGTEAFF.

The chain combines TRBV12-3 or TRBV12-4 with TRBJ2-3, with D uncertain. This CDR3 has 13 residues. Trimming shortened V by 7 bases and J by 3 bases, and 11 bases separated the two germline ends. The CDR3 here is CASTLLRTDTQYF. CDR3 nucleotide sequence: TGTGCCAGCACCCTTTTGCGGACAGATACGCAGTATTTT.

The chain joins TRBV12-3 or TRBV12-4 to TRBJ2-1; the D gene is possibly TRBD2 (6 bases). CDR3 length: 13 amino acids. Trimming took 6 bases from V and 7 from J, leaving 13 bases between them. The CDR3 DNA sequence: TGTGCCAGCAGCCAAAGGGACTCTAATGAGCAGTTCTTC. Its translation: CASSQRDSNEQFF.

The CDR3 protein is CATSRDSSFPGNTIYF. CDR3 in DNA: TGTGCCACCAGCAGAGATAGTAGTTTTCCTGGAAACACCATATATTTT. The chain recombines TRBV15 with TRBJ1-3; D not resolved. The CDR3 spans 16 residues. Germline CDR1 is LNHNV and CDR2 is YYDKDF (reference sequence). The V gene lost 0 bases and the J gene lost 2 bases, with 11 bases spanning the gap.

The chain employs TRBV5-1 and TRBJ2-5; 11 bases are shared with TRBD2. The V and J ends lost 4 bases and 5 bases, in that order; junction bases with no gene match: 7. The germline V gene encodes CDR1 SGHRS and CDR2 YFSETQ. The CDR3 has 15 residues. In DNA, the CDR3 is TGCGCCAGCAGCGTAGGGACTAGCGGAGGGGAGACCCAGTACTTC. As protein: CASSVGTSGGETQYF.

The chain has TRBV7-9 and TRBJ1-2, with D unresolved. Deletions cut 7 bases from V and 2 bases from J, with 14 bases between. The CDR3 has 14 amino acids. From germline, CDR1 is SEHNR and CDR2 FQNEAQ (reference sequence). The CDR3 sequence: CASTPLSGNYGYTF. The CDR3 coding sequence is TGTGCCAGCACCCCGTTGTCGGGGAACTATGGCTACACCTTC.

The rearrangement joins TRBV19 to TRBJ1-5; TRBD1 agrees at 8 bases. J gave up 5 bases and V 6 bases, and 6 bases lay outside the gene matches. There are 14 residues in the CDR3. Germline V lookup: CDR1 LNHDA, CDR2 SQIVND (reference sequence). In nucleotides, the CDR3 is TGTGCCAGTAGGGCAGGGGGCTTCGATCAGCCCCAGCATTTT. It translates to CASRAGGFDQPQHF.

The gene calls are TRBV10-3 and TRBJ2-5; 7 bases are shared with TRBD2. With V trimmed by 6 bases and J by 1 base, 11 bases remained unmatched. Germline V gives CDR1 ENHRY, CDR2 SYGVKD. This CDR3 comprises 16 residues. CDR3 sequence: CAISEGGGFSQETQYF. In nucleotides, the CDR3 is TGTGCCATCAGCGAGGGCGGGGGTTTCTCCCAAGAGACCCAGTACTTC.

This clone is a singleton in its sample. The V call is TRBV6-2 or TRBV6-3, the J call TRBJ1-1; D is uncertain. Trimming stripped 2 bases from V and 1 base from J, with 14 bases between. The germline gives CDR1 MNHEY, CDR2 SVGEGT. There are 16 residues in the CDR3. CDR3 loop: CASSYVPGRGNTEAFF. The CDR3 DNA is TGTGCCAGCAGTTACGTACCGGGCCGGGGGAACACTGAAGCTTTCTTT.

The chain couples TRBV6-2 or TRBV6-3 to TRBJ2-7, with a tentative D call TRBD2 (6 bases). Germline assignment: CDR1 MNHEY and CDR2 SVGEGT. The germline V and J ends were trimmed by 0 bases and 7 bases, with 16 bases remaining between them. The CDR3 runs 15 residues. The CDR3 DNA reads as TGTGCCAGCAGTTACTCGACCGGGGGATTGAGGGAGCAGTACTTC. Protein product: CASSYSTGGLREQYF.

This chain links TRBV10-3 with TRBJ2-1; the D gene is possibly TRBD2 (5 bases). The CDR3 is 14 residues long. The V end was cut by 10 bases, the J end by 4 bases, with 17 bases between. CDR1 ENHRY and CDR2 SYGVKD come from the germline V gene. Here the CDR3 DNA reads TGTGCCACCGCCGAGACTACGCCATACAATGAGCAGTTCTTC. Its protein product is CATAETTPYNEQFF.

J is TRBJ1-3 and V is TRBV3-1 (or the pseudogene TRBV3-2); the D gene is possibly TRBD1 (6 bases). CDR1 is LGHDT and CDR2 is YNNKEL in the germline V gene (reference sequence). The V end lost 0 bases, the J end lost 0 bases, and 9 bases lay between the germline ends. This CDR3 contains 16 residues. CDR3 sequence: CASSQDNRASGNTIYF. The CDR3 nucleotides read TGTGCCAGCAGCCAAGATAACAGGGCCTCTGGAAACACCATATATTTT.

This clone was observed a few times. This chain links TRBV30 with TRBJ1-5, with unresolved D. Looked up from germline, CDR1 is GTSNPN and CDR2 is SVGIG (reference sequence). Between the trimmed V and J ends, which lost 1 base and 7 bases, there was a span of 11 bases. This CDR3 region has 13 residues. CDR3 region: CAWSGKGGQPQHF. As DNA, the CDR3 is TGTGCCTGGAGTGGAAAGGGCGGGCAGCCCCAGCATTTT.

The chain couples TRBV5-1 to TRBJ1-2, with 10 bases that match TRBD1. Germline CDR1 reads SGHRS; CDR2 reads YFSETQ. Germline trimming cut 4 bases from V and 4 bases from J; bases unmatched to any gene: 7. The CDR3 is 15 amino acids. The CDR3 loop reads CASSGTGEYFYGYTF. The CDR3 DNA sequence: TGCGCCAGCAGCGGGACAGGGGAGTATTTCTATGGCTACACCTTC.